This TCR beta chain was profiled in a study of CD8 T cells in Susac syndrome. Random hexamers served to reverse transcribe about 0.45 to 1 ug RNA. Amplification of TCR beta CDR3 spanned 54 Vbeta and 13 Jbeta via immunoSEQ multiplex PCR. TCRdb re-called the immunoSEQ multiplex PCR reads with MiXCR, one entry per CDR3 protein. Of around 170,000 distinct CDR3 sequences in the sample, roughly 95% were seen once. V lost 0 bases and J lost 2, with 11 bases in between. Germline V gives CDR1 SGHAT, CDR2 FQNNGV. The CDR3 has 15 residues. The sample comprised CD4+ T cells from PBMCs. V usage is TRBV11-2 and J usage is TRBJ2-7; a possible D gene is TRBD2 (5 bases). The TCR was taken from a human donor with Susac syndrome. CDR3 sequence reads: CASSLEAGRAYEQYF. In DNA form, the CDR3 reads TGTGCCAGCAGCTTAGAGGCTGGGAGAGCCTACGAGCAGTACTTC.